The 10 T cell receptor beta chains in this list originate from one sample, sequenced in a study of cytomegalovirus exposure and HLA in healthy donors. The study ran its PCR with 60 Vbeta and 13 Jbeta primers. Libraries were prepared by immunoSEQ multiplex PCR; TCRdb keeps only in-frame clonotypes and omits some of them. The profile shows roughly 200,000 clones, around three quarters of them singletons. Material for sequencing was PBMCs. The receptor source for this set is a woman aged 40 to 50 in good health and CMV-seronegative.

This chain joins TRBV7-8 and TRBJ2-7; the D gene is possibly TRBD2 (6 bases). The CDR3 length is 15 residues. The germline V and J ends were trimmed by 3 bases and 2 bases, with 14 bases remaining between them. Germline assignment: CDR1 SGHVS and CDR2 FQNEAQ. The chain's CDR3 is CASSFALSGAYEQYF. The CDR3 nucleotides read TGTGCCAGCAGCTTTGCCCTTAGCGGCGCCTACGAGCAGTACTTC.

The chain has TRBV30 and TRBJ2-5, with 9 nucleotides matching TRBD1. V gave up 0 bases and J gave up 1 base; unmatched junction bases: 3. Germline V gives CDR1 GTSNPN, CDR2 SVGIG (reference sequence). The CDR3 is 15 amino acids. CDR3 coding DNA: TGTGCCTGGAGTGTGCGACAGGGGGTCCAAGAGACCCAGTACTTC. Translating it yields CAWSVRQGVQETQYF.

This chain uses TRBV30 with TRBJ2-6, with D possibly TRBD2 on 6 matching bases. The CDR3 is made up of 17 amino acids. CDR1 and CDR2 from the germline V gene are GTSNPN and SVGIG (reference sequence). The V gene lost 1 base and the J gene lost 4 bases, with 17 bases spanning the gap. CDR3: CAWSGYRPAGGANVLTF. DNA of the CDR3: TGTGCCTGGAGTGGATACAGGCCCGCGGGAGGGGCCAACGTCCTGACTTTC.

The V call is TRBV7-9, the J call TRBJ2-7, with D hard to call. V was trimmed by 4 bases and J by 2 bases, leaving 12 bases between them. Germline assignment: CDR1 SEHNR and CDR2 FQNEAQ (reference sequence). This CDR3 has 14 amino acids. In DNA form, the CDR3 reads TGTGCCAGCAGCTCCCTCACAGATACCTACGAGCAGTACTTC. It codes for CASSSLTDTYEQYF.

About this clone itself: At one end the junction does not follow the germline gene, possibly because of a read error. The rearrangement joins TRBV7-9 to TRBJ1-4; D gene uncertain. Germline V CDR1 and CDR2: SEHNR, FQNEAQ (reference sequence). The CDR3 covers 16 residues. In nucleotides, the CDR3 is TGTTCCAGCAGCTTAAATTCCGGGGATCGGGGAGAAAAACTGTTTTTT. This translates into CSSSLNSGDRGEKLFF.

The V and J genes are TRBV5-8 and TRBJ2-3, with 7 positions matching TRBD1. The germline CDR1 and CDR2 sequences are SGHTS and YDEGEE. This CDR3 contains 17 residues. V shed 0 bases and J 2 bases; nucleotides not matched to a gene: 9. CDR3 region: CASSLAGRDRTTDTQYF. Here the CDR3 DNA reads TGTGCCAGCAGCTTGGCCGGTAGGGACAGAACCACAGATACGCAGTATTTT.

The chain combines TRBV9 with TRBJ2-5; TRBD1 matches at 12 bases. The CDR3 contains 16 residues. Germline V gives CDR1 SGDLS, CDR2 YYNGEE. Trimming cost V 2 bases and J 5 bases; bases outside gene matches: 7. In DNA form, the CDR3 reads TGTGCCAGCAGCGTCGGGACAGGGGGCTTAATGGAGACCCAGTACTTC. It yields the protein CASSVGTGGLMETQYF.

The chain recombines TRBV5-6 with TRBJ1-3; tentative D call: TRBD1 (5 bases). This CDR3 has 16 residues. Germline assignment: CDR1 SGHDT and CDR2 YYEEEE. Trimming took 3 bases from V and 2 from J, leaving 15 bases between them. The CDR3 DNA reads TGTGCCAGCAGCTCGGCCGGGGGGGGTACTGGAAACACCATATATTTT. Protein sequence: CASSSAGGGTGNTIYF.

Only a few counts were recorded for this clone. V is TRBV19 and J is TRBJ2-1; TRBD2 matches 7 bases. CDR3 length: 15 amino acids. J lost 5 bases, V lost 6 bases, and 10 bases had no gene match. Germline assignment: CDR1 LNHDA and CDR2 SQIVND (reference sequence). The CDR3 nucleotides are TGTGCCAGTAGACTAACTAGCGCCCTTAACAATGAGCAGTTCTTC. Residues: CASRLTSALNNEQFF.

J is TRBJ2-5 and V is TRBV10-2, with 16 nucleotides matching TRBD2. V shed 6 bases and J 6 bases; nucleotides not matched to a gene: 7. Germline V CDR1 and CDR2: WSHSY, SAAADI. This CDR3 is built from 16 residues. The CDR3 spells CASRRGGLAGGKTQYF. The CDR3 DNA is TGCGCCAGCAGGAGAGGGGGACTAGCGGGGGGGAAGACCCAGTACTTC.